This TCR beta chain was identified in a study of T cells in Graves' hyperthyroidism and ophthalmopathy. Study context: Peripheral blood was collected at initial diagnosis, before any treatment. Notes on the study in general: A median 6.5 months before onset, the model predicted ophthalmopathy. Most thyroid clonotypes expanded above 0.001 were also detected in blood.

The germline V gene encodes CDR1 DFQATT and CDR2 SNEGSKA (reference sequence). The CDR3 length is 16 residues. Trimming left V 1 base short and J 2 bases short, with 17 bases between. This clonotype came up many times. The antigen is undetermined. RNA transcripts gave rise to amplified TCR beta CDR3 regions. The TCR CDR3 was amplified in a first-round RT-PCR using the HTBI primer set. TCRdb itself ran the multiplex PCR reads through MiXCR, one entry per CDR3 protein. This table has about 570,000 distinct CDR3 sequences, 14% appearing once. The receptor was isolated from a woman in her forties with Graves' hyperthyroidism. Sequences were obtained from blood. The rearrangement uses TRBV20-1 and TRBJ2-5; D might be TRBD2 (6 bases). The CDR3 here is CSARVGGSVIQETQYF. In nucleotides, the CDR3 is TGCAGTGCTAGAGTAGGAGGGAGCGTAATTCAAGAGACCCAGTACTTC.